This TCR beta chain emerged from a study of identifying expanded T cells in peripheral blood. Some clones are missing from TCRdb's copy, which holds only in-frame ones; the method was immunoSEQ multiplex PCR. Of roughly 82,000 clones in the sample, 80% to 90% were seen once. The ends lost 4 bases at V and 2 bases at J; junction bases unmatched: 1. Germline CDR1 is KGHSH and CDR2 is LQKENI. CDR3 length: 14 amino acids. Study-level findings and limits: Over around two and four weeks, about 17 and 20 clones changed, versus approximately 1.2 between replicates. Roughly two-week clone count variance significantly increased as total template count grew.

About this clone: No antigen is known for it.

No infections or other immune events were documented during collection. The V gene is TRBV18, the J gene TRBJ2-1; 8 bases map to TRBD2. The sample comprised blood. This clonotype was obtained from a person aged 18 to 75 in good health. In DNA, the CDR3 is TGTGCCAGCTCACTTAGCGGGACCTACAATGAGCAGTTCTTC. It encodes CASSLSGTYNEQFF.